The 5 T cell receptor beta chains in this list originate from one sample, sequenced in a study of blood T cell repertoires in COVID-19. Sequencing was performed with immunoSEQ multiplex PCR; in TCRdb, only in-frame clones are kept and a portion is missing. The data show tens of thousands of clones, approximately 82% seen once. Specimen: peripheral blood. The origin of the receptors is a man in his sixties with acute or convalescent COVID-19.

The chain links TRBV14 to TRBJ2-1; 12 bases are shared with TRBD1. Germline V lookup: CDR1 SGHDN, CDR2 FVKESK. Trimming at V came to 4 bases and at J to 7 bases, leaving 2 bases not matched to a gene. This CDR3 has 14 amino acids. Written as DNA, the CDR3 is TGTGCCAGCAGCCGGGACAGGGGGCGAAATGAGCAGTTCTTC. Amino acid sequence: CASSRDRGRNEQFF.

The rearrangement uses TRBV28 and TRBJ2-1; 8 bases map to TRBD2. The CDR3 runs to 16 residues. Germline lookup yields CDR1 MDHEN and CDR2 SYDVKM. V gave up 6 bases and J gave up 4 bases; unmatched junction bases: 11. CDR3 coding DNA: TGTGCCAGCAGATGGCTAGGGCTAGCGGGTTACAATGAGCAGTTCTTC. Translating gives CASRWLGLAGYNEQFF.

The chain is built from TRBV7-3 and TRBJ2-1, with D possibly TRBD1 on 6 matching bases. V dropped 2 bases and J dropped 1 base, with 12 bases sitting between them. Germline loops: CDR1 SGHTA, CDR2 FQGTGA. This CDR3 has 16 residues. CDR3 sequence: CASSLDTGLSYNEQFF. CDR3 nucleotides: TGTGCCAGCAGCTTAGATACAGGGCTATCCTACAATGAGCAGTTCTTC.

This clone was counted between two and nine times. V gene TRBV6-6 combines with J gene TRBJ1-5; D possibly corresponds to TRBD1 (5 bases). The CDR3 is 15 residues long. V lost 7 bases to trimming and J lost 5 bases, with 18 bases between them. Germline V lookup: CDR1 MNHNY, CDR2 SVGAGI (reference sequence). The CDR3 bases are TGTGCCAGCACTAAGGGAAGGGAAGGGGATCAGCCCCAGCATTTT. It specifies CASTKGREGDQPQHF.

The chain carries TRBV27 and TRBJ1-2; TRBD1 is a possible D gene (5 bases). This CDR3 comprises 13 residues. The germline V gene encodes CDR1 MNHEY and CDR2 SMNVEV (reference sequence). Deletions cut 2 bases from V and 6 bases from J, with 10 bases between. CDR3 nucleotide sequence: TGTGCCAGCAGTTTAGGGGCTGGGGATGGCTACACCTTC. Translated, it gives CASSLGAGDGYTF.